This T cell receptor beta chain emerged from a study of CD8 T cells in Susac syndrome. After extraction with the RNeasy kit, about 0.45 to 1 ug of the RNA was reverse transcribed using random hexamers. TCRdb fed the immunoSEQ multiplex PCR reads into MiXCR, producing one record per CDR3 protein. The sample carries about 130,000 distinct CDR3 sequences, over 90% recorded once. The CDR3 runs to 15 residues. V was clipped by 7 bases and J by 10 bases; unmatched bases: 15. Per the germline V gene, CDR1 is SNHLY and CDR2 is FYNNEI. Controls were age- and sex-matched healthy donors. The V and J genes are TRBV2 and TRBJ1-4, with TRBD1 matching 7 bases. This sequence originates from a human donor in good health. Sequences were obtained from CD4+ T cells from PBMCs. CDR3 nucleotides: TGTGCCAGCAAAGGTACAGGGGTTCCGGGCGGAAAACTGTTTTTT. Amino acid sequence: CASKGTGVPGGKLFF.